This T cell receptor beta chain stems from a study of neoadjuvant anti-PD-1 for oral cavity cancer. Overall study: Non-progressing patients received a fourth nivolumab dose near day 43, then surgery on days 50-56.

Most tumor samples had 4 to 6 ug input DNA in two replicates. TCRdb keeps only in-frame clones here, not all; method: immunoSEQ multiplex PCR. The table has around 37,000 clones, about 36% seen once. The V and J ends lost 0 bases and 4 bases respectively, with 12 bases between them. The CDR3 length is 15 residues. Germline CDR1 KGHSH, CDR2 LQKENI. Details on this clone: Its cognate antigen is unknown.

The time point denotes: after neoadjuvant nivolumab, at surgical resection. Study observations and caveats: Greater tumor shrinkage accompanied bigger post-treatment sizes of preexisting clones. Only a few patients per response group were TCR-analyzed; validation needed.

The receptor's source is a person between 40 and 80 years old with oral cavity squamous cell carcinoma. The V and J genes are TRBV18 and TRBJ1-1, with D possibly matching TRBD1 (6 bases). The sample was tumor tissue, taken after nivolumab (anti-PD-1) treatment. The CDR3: CASSPPNTGSTEAFF. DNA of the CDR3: TGTGCCAGCTCACCACCGAATACAGGGAGCACTGAAGCTTTCTTT.